This paragraph reports one T cell receptor beta chain. Its antigen remains unidentified. Qualities for individual bases were not recorded, and no much larger clone is one base off. The CDR3 regions of human TCRbeta chains were analyzed by immunosequencing. Turning to the authors' computational methods: Repertoire TCRs were checked for matches against a reference library of SARS-CoV-2-specific TCRs that had been generated using the MIRA antigen-specificity platform. Breadth was defined as the fraction of unique TCRs that were SARS-CoV-2-associated, and depth was defined as the fraction of total T cells that were SARS-CoV-2-associated. Each spike-specific TCR was assigned to its reactive spike region and to a CD4 or CD8 class using the MIRA data. Log10-transformed breadth and depth values were compared by one-way ANOVA with Sidak's multiple comparisons tests. The table was pulled from immuneACCESS by TCRdb, which kept in-frame rearrangements only. Such tables lose some clones; where checked, under half of the loss comes from unresolved V genes, and the rest has no known cause. The V and J calls and clone size come from that table; D and trimming were worked out from the DNA. This sample lists 140,000 to 150,000 clones; 70% to 90% were detected once. The ten largest clones capture more than 13% of the sample.

The sample originates from a study of T cell responses to AZD1222 COVID-19 vaccine (dated by TCRdb to the early 2020s). General notes on the study: AZD1222 recipients whose second dose came at about 4 weeks and those whose second dose came at about 12 weeks were combined into one group, since spike-specific TCR depth and breadth did not differ between the two schedules. A total of approximately 250 trial participants underwent TCR sequencing, of whom roughly 210 had received two doses of AZD1222 and approximately 25 had received two doses of the MenACWY control vaccine. Enrollment into the trials was organized by age into subgroups of 18-55, 56-69 and 70-plus years, and those subgroups contained approximately 150, 30 and 60 TCR-sequenced participants, respectively. General findings and caveats noted by the study authors: The whole spike protein was spanned by vaccine-associated CD4 TCRs, and dominant responses were seen in regions 160-218 and 743-854. In the small 56-69-year group, the increase in depth fell short of significance, most likely because of low power. Nearly half of unique spike-specific TCRs reportedly recognized epitopes outside regions mutated in the B.1.351 and B.1.1.7 variants. Only five to seven AZD1222 recipients were SARS-CoV-2 seropositive at baseline, limiting conclusions about previously exposed vaccinees. Participants were mostly white British, with more females than males. The authors suggested clonal diversity may have been underestimated. Spike-specific TCR breadth and depth rose significantly after two AZD1222 doses compared with day 0 and with MenACWY recipients. Because no day 14 peak-response samples were available, the repertoires could be characterized only after the peak T cell response.

Interpreted using the paper, the time point label stands for: baseline before first vaccination. Vaccinee samples came from UK trials COV001 and COV002, including a single-blind randomized controlled phase 2/3 trial of AZD1222 (ChAdOx1 nCoV-19) in healthy adults. For TCRbeta chain sequencing, PBMC samples from trial participants were taken at day 0 and at day 28 after the second dose. This sequence originates from an adult in good health. Sequencing used peripheral blood, obtained on day 0 of AZD1222 vaccination.

CDR3 region: CASSEYAGITGELFF. The sequenced DNA: TGTGCCAGCAGTGAATATGCCGGAATCACCGGGGAGCTGTTTTTT. This receptor chain uses TRBV25-1 and TRBJ2-2, with no confidently assigned D gene. Cut back by 0 bases and 4 bases, the V and J ends lie 9 bases apart. From cysteine to phenylalanine, the CDR3 is 15 amino acids long. Here the CDR3 DNA is all that survives: 45 bases in frame from base 1. The CDR1 and CDR2 encoded by the germline V gene are MGHDK and SYGVNS.